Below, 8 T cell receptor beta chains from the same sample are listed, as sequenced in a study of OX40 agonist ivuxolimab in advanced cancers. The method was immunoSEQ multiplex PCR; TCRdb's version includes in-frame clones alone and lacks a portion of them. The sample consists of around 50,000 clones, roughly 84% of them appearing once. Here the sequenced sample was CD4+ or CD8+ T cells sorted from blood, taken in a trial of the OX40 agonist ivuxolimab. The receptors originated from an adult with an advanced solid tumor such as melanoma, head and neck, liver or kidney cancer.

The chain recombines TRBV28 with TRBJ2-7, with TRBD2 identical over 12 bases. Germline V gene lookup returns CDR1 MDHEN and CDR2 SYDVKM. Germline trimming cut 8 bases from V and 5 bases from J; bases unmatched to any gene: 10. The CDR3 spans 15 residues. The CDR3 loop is CASSSGRAKINEQYF. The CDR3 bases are TGTGCCAGCTCTAGCGGGAGGGCCAAGATCAACGAGCAGTACTTC.

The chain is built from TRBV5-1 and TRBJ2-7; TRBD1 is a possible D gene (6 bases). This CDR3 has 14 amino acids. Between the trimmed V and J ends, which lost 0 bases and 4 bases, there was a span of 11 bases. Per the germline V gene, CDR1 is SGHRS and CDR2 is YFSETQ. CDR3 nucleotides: TGCGCCAGCAGCTTGGTAGGGGGTGGTTACGAGCAGTACTTC. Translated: CASSLVGGGYEQYF.

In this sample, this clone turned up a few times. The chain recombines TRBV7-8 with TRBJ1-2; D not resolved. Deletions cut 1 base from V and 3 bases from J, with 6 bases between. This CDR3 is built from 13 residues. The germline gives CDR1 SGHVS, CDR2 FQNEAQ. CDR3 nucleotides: TGTGCCAGCAGCTTAGGGGTGGACTATGGCTACACCTTC. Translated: CASSLGVDYGYTF.

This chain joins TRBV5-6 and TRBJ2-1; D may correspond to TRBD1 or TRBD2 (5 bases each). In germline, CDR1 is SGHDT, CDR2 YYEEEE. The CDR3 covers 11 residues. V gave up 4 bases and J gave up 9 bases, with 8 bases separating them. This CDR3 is CASSIGGEQFF. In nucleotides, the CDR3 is TGTGCCAGCAGCATTGGGGGTGAGCAGTTCTTC.

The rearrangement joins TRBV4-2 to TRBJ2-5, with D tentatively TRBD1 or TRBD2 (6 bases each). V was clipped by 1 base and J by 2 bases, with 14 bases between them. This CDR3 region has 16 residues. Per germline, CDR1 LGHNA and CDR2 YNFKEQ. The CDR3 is CASSQARGLAQETQYF. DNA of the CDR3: TGTGCCAGCAGCCAAGCCCGGGGGCTAGCGCAAGAGACCCAGTACTTC.

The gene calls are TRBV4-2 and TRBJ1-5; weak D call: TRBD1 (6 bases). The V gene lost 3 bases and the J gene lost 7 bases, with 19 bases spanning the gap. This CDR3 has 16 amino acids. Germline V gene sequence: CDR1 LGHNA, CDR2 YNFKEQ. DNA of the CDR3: TGTGCCAGCAGCCAGGGAGGACAGACCTTAAGCCAGCCCCAGCATTTT. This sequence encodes CASSQGGQTLSQPQHF.

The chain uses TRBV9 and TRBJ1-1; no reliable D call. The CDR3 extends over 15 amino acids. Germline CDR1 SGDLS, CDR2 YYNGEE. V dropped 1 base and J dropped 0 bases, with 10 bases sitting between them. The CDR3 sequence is CASSVSSGLNTEAFF. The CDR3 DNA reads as TGTGCCAGCAGCGTAAGTTCCGGACTGAACACTGAAGCTTTCTTT.

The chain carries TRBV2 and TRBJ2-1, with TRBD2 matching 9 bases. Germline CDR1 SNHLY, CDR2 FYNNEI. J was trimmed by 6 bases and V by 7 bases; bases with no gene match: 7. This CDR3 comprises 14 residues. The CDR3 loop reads CASIRVLAGNEQFF. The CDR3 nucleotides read TGTGCCAGCATACGGGTACTAGCGGGCAATGAGCAGTTCTTC.